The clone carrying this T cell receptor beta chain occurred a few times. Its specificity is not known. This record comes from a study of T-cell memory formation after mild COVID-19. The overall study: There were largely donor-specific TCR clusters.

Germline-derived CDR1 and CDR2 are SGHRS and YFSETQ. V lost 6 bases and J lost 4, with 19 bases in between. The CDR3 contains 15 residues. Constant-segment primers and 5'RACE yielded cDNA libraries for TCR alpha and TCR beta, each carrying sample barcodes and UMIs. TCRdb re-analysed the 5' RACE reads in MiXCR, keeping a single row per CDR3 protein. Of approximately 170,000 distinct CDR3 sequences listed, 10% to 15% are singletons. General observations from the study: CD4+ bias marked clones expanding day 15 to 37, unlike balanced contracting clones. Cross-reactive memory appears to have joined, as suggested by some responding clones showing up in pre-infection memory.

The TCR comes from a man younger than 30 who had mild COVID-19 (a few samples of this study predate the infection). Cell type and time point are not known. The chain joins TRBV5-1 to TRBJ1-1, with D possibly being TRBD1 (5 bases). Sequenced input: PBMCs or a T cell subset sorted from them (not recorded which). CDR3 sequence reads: CASTPLQGQGTEAFF. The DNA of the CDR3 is TGCGCCAGCACCCCCCTCCAAGGCCAGGGCACTGAAGCTTTCTTT.